The 23 T cell receptor beta chains given below trace back to one sample, sequenced in a study of blood T cell repertoires in COVID-19. TCRdb's copy holds only in-frame clones and misses some; the assay was immunoSEQ multiplex PCR. The sample yields roughly 80,000 clones, around 69% seen once. Sequenced sample: peripheral blood. These receptor sequences come from a man aged 70-80 years with active or convalescent COVID-19.

The CDR3 nucleotides read TGCAGTGCTAGTAGTCCGCAACAGGGTCAAGAGACCCAGTACTTC. It codes for CSASSPQQGQETQYF. The chain couples TRBV20-1 to TRBJ2-5; D may be TRBD1 (6 bases). CDR3 length: 15 residues. The germline V and J ends were trimmed by 3 bases and 2 bases, with 16 bases remaining between them. CDR1 DFQATT and CDR2 SNEGSKA come from the germline V gene (reference sequence).

This chain connects TRBV18 to TRBJ1-5; 10 bases are shared with TRBD1. There are 15 residues in the CDR3. The germline CDR1 and CDR2 sequences are KGHSH and LQKENI. V trimming: 5 bases; J trimming: 5 bases; junction bases outside the gene matches: 6. Here the CDR3 reads CASSTGTGVYQPQHF. In DNA, the CDR3 is TGTGCCAGCTCAACCGGGACAGGGGTCTATCAGCCCCAGCATTTT.

CDR3 sequence reads: CASSTGTTSREQFF. The CDR3 coding sequence is TGTGCCAGCAGCACCGGGACAACCTCTCGTGAGCAGTTCTTC. The chain links TRBV27 to TRBJ2-1; the D gene is possibly TRBD1 (6 bases). The V and J ends lost 6 bases and 9 bases respectively, with 18 bases between them. Germline V lookup: CDR1 MNHEY, CDR2 SMNVEV (reference sequence). The CDR3 extends over 14 amino acids.

The CDR3 DNA follows: TGTGCCACCTCAAACCCAACAACCGGGGAGCTGTTTTTT. Its translation is CATSNPTTGELFF. The gene calls are TRBV19 and TRBJ2-2; D is unresolved. The CDR3 consists of 13 residues. Germline CDR1 and CDR2: LNHDA and SQIVND (reference sequence). The germline V and J ends were trimmed by 10 bases and 5 bases, with 14 bases remaining between them. The full variable domain, in which reference TRBV19 and TRBJ2-2 provide the parts outside the CDR3, is DGGITQSPKYLFRKEGQNVTLSCEQNLNHDAMYWYRQDPGQGLRLIYYSQIVNDFQKGDIAEGYSVSREKKESFPLTVTSAQKNPTAFYLCATSNPTTGELFFGEGSRLTVL.

V and J are TRBV9 and TRBJ2-6; TRBD1 matches at 7 bases. CDR3 size: 19 residues. Trimming cost V 0 bases and J 1 base; bases outside gene matches: 10. Germline V gene data show CDR1 as SGDLS and CDR2 as YYNGEE. CDR3 in DNA: TGTGCCAGCAGCGTAGACTGGGCAGGGGGTACATCTGGGGCCAACGTCCTGACTTTC. Protein product: CASSVDWAGGTSGANVLTF.

This CDR3 reads CASSLARQNEQFF. CDR3 sequence (DNA): TGCGCCAGCAGCTTGGCCAGACAGAATGAGCAGTTCTTC. The V call is TRBV5-1, the J call TRBJ2-1, with D possibly matching TRBD1 (5 bases). Germline CDR1 and CDR2: SGHRS and YFSETQ. V was cut by 0 bases and J by 7 bases, with 8 bases left in between. The CDR3 length is 13 residues.

This clone has only a few counts. J is TRBJ2-1 and V is TRBV20-1; TRBD2 might be the D (7 bases). The V gene lost 3 bases and the J gene lost 0 bases, with 15 bases spanning the gap. Germline V gives CDR1 DFQATT, CDR2 SNEGSKA (reference sequence). This CDR3 is 16 amino acids long. DNA of the CDR3: TGCAGTGCTAGTCAGGTGGGGGGGCCCTCCTACAATGAGCAGTTCTTC. Its protein product is CSASQVGGPSYNEQFF.

This rearrangement joins TRBV28 to TRBJ1-4; D perhaps matches TRBD1 (5 bases). V dropped 6 bases and J dropped 8 bases, with 16 bases sitting between them. Germline V lookup: CDR1 MDHEN, CDR2 SYDVKM. The CDR3 has 14 amino acids. As DNA, the CDR3 is TGTGCCAGCAGCACACTGGGACTGACCGAAAAACTGTTTTTT. Translation: CASSTLGLTEKLFF.

The chain recombines TRBV19 with TRBJ1-2, with unresolved D. V lost 7 bases to trimming and J lost 2 bases, with 11 bases between them. The germline CDR1 and CDR2 sequences are LNHDA and SQIVND (reference sequence). CDR3 length: 13 amino acids. The CDR3 coding sequence is TGTGCCAGTAAGCGGAGTCAGAACTATGGCTACACCTTC. Translation: CASKRSQNYGYTF.

The rearrangement joins TRBV30 to TRBJ2-2, with D uncertain. The CDR3 is made up of 12 amino acids. Trimming cost V 4 bases and J 0 bases, with 3 bases left between them. Germline V lookup: CDR1 GTSNPN, CDR2 SVGIG (reference sequence). This CDR3 is CAWTTNTGELFF. CDR3 DNA: TGTGCCTGGACAACGAACACCGGGGAGCTGTTTTTT.

As DNA, the CDR3 is TGTGCCAGCAGCCCTAACAGGGAGAGCTACGAGCAGTACTTC. It specifies CASSPNRESYEQYF. The chain recombines TRBV7-9 with TRBJ2-7; D may be TRBD1 (6 bases). V was shortened by 5 bases and J by 3 bases, with 14 bases between the two germline ends. CDR1 and CDR2 from the germline V gene are SEHNR and FQNEAQ (reference sequence). The CDR3 totals 14 residues.

V gene TRBV3-1 (or the pseudogene TRBV3-2) combines with J gene TRBJ1-2; 8 bases align to TRBD1. The CDR3 spans 18 residues. The J segment lost 6 bases and the V segment lost 0 bases, leaving 15 bases of the junction unmatched. From germline, CDR1 is LGHDT and CDR2 YNNKEL (reference sequence). CDR3 sequence (DNA): TGTGCCAGCAGCCAAGATCTCCAAAGTGACAGGGGATCGGATGGCTACACCTTC. This gives the protein CASSQDLQSDRGSDGYTF.

This clone was counted a few times. The chain joins TRBV2 to TRBJ1-1; D possibly corresponds to TRBD1 (6 bases). V lost 2 bases and J lost 5, with 12 bases in between. CDR1 and CDR2 from the germline V gene are SNHLY and FYNNEI. The CDR3 sequence is 14 residues long. The chain's CDR3 is CASSELQGGTEAFF. Here the CDR3 DNA reads TGTGCCAGCAGTGAACTACAGGGTGGGACTGAAGCTTTCTTT.

The chain combines TRBV2 with TRBJ2-1, with 7 bases that match TRBD1. CDR1 is SNHLY, CDR2 FYNNEI, per germline. Trimming took 6 bases from V and 3 from J; bases not matched to a gene: 5. The CDR3 extends over 14 amino acids. The CDR3 DNA reads TGTGCCAGCAGGACAGGGACCTTCTACAATGAGCAGTTCTTC. It translates to CASRTGTFYNEQFF.

The V gene is TRBV11-3, the J gene TRBJ2-1; the match to TRBD2 covers 9 bases. V dropped 5 bases and J dropped 8; count of bases not matched to a gene: 10. The CDR3 is 15 amino acids. CDR1 is SGHNT, CDR2 YENEEA, per germline. The DNA for the CDR3 is TGTGCCAGCAGCGCTGGGACTAGCCGCCCCGATGAGCAGTTCTTC. It specifies CASSAGTSRPDEQFF.

The chain joins TRBV7-9 to TRBJ2-7, with TRBD1 matching over 7 bases. J lost 1 base, V lost 1 base, and 10 bases had no gene match. Germline V gene data show CDR1 as SEHNR and CDR2 as FQNEAQ (reference sequence). The CDR3 length is 17 residues. The CDR3 is CASSLGGTGTASYEQYF. The CDR3, as DNA: TGTGCCAGCAGCTTAGGGGGAACCGGGACAGCTTCCTACGAGCAGTACTTC.

A few counts support this clone. The chain links TRBV11-2 to TRBJ2-5, with D possibly being TRBD2 (5 bases). The CDR3 is 15 amino acids. The V and J ends lost 3 bases and 7 bases respectively, with 18 bases between them. Germline lookup yields CDR1 SGHAT and CDR2 FQNNGV. The CDR3 is CASSFSGLGEWTQYF. For the CDR3, the DNA is TGTGCCAGCAGCTTCTCGGGCCTCGGGGAATGGACCCAGTACTTC. The full variable domain, in which reference TRBV11-2 and TRBJ2-5 provide the parts outside the CDR3, is EAGVAQSPRYKIIEKRQSVAFWCNPISGHATLYWYQQILGQGPKLLIQFQNNGVVDDSQLPKDRFSAERLKGVDSTLKIQPAKLEDSAVYLCASSFSGLGEWTQYFGPGTRLLVL.

V and J are TRBV6-1 and TRBJ2-3; TRBD1 matches 10 bases. CDR1 and CDR2 from the germline V gene are MNHNS and SASEGT. Trimming at V came to 1 base and at J to 2 bases, leaving 6 bases not matched to a gene. The CDR3 runs 17 residues. The CDR3 spells CASSEVGTGVHTDTQYF. The CDR3 DNA follows: TGTGCCAGCAGTGAAGTCGGGACAGGGGTCCACACAGATACGCAGTATTTT.

This clone was seen only a few times. The rearrangement uses TRBV12-3 or TRBV12-4 and TRBJ1-2; no clear D. This CDR3 has 13 residues. V lost 6 bases, J lost 3 bases, and 11 bases lay in between. The CDR3: CASSLQPYYGYTF. The CDR3 bases are TGTGCCAGCAGCCTACAGCCTTACTATGGCTACACCTTC.

The J gene is TRBJ2-5, the V gene TRBV14; D uncertain. The CDR3 is 14 amino acids. From germline, CDR1 is SGHDN and CDR2 FVKESK. The V end was cut by 4 bases, the J end by 7 bases, with 16 bases between. The CDR3 nucleotides read TGTGCCAGCAGCCCCCAAGCAGGTTTTGGGACCCAGTACTTC. Its protein product is CASSPQAGFGTQYF.

The rearrangement links TRBV3-1 (or the pseudogene TRBV3-2) to TRBJ2-2; D not certain. The CDR3 runs to 15 residues. Germline V gene lookup returns CDR1 LGHDT and CDR2 YNNKEL (reference sequence). Trimming cost V 2 bases and J 1 base, with 8 bases left between them. In nucleotides, the CDR3 is TGTGCCAGCAGCCAACCAGGCCTGAACACCGGGGAGCTGTTTTTT. This sequence encodes CASSQPGLNTGELFF.

This chain connects TRBV3-1 (or the pseudogene TRBV3-2) to TRBJ2-5, with TRBD2 as a possible D gene (6 bases). The CDR3 runs to 14 residues. Trimming shortened V by 1 base and J by 4 bases, and 10 bases separated the two germline ends. Germline CDR1 LGHDT, CDR2 YNNKEL (reference sequence). The CDR3 region is CASSQGSGGETQYF. CDR3 DNA sequence: TGTGCCAGCAGCCAAGGGTCCGGGGGAGAGACCCAGTACTTC.

The gene calls are TRBV28 and TRBJ2-2, with TRBD1 matching over 10 bases. V gave up 6 bases and J gave up 6 bases; unmatched junction bases: 10. The CDR3 sequence is 16 residues long. The germline V gene has CDR1 MDHEN and CDR2 SYDVKM. The CDR3 nucleotides are TGTGCCAGCAGCAAAGAAGGGACAGGGGTCGCCGGGGAGCTGTTTTTT. Translation gives CASSKEGTGVAGELFF.